The clone carrying this T cell receptor (beta chain) has a handful of counts. Its matching antigen is unknown. The record originates from a study of T cell responses to AZD1222 COVID-19 vaccine. Study as a whole: Second doses were pooled across both intervals (about 4 or about 12 weeks).

The repertoire was sequenced with immunoSEQ multiplex PCR; TCRdb's copy has only in-frame clones and lacks some. The sample contains over 85,000 clones, 88% of which appear only once. This CDR3 is 13 amino acids long. CDR1 and CDR2 from the germline V gene are SGDLS and YYNGEE. V lost 3 bases and J lost 8; bases outside the gene matches: 7. Broader study findings: Among the donors, most were white British and more were female, and clonal diversity was possibly underestimated. CD4 TCRs linked to vaccination spanned spike, dominating at 160-218 and 743-854. Just a handful of AZD1222 recipients were seropositive at baseline.

The sample consisted of peripheral blood, taken on day 0 of AZD1222 vaccination. The chain carries TRBV9 and TRBJ1-2, with TRBD1 matching over 7 bases. This TCR was recovered from an adult in good health. CDR3 nucleotides: TGTGCCAGCAGCGGACAGGGACGAGTCGGCTACACCTTC. Translating it yields CASSGQGRVGYTF.